This is a list of T cell receptor beta chains from one sample in a study of CD8 T cells in ankylosing spondylitis. TCRdb redid the calling of the 5' RACE reads with MiXCR, one entry per CDR3 protein. The table shows 250,000 to 400,000 distinct CDR3 sequences, with roughly 12% occurring only once. Material for sequencing was blood, either unsorted or a sorted T cell fraction (not recorded which). Every receptor here comes from a female donor with ankylosing spondylitis or in good health (not recorded which). Each CDR3 is given with its conserved first and last residue. Fields, in order: J gene, V gene, clone size, D gene, CDR3 DNA, CDR3 protein. A D gene is named only where the DNA matches it firmly. The size entry is marked missing in some rows and otherwise reads once, few, many or a size class.

j_gene: TRBJ2-1
v_gene: TRBV12-3/TRBV12-4
abundance: medium-sized
d_gene: -
CDR3nt: TGTGCCAACTCCCAGGGGAATGAGCAGTTCTTC
CDR3aa: CANSQGNEQFF

j_gene: TRBJ2-1
v_gene: TRBV5-1
abundance: -
d_gene: -
CDR3nt: TGCGCCAGCAGCGCGGCCGGGACGAACAATGAGCAGTTCTTC
CDR3aa: CASSAAGTNNEQFF

j_gene: TRBJ2-7
v_gene: TRBV7-2
abundance: few
d_gene: -
CDR3nt: TGTGCCAGCAGCTTAGGTCCCCAGGGGTCCTCCTCCTACGAGCAGTACTTC
CDR3aa: CASSLGPQGSSSYEQYF

j_gene: TRBJ1-6
v_gene: TRBV27
abundance: many
d_gene: -
CDR3nt: TGTGCCAGCAGCCCCCCCAGGGTCAGGGACAATTCACCCCTCCACTTT
CDR3aa: CASSPPRVRDNSPLHF

j_gene: TRBJ1-4
v_gene: TRBV12-3/TRBV12-4
abundance: few
d_gene: -
CDR3nt: TGTGCCAGCAGTTTAGCAGGACAGCACAAACTGTTTTTT
CDR3aa: CASSLAGQHKLFF

j_gene: TRBJ2-7
v_gene: TRBV20-1
abundance: many
d_gene: TRBD1
CDR3nt: TGCAGTGCTAGGTTGGCACAGGGGTTTTCCTACGAGCAGTACTTC
CDR3aa: CSARLAQGFSYEQYF

j_gene: TRBJ2-7
v_gene: TRBV7-2
abundance: many
d_gene: -
CDR3nt: TGTGCCAGCAGCTTACGGGACACCTACGAGCAGTACTTC
CDR3aa: CASSLRDTYEQYF

j_gene: TRBJ2-3
v_gene: TRBV6-6
abundance: few
d_gene: -
CDR3nt: TGTGCCAGCAGGAACCTGGGTCTAGATACGCAGTATTTT
CDR3aa: CASRNLGLDTQYF

j_gene: TRBJ2-2
v_gene: TRBV5-1
abundance: many
d_gene: -
CDR3nt: TGCGCCAGCAGCTTGGGTGGACAGACCGGGGAGCTGTTTTTT
CDR3aa: CASSLGGQTGELFF

j_gene: TRBJ2-7
v_gene: TRBV29-1
abundance: few
d_gene: -
CDR3nt: TGCAGCGTTGGACAGCGATTATCCTACGAGCAGTACTTC
CDR3aa: CSVGQRLSYEQYF

j_gene: TRBJ2-5
v_gene: TRBV3-1
abundance: -
d_gene: TRBD2
CDR3nt: TGTGCCAGCAGCCAAGGGACTAGCGGGGGGGGCCAAGAGACCCAGTACTTC
CDR3aa: CASSQGTSGGGQETQYF

j_gene: TRBJ2-1
v_gene: TRBV10-3
abundance: many
d_gene: TRBD2
CDR3nt: TGTGCCATCAGTGGGGTTGCGGGTAGCGGGACCACCTACAATGAGCAGTTCTTC
CDR3aa: CAISGVAGSGTTYNEQFF

j_gene: TRBJ2-2
v_gene: TRBV10-3
abundance: many
d_gene: TRBD1
CDR3nt: TGTGCCATCAATCTAGGGACAGGGGGCCCCGGGGAGCTGTTTTTT
CDR3aa: CAINLGTGGPGELFF

j_gene: TRBJ2-3
v_gene: TRBV20-1
abundance: many
d_gene: -
CDR3nt: TGCAGTGCTTCGCTGGTCCGAAGGACTATTTCTGATACGCAGTATTTT
CDR3aa: CSASLVRRTISDTQYF

j_gene: TRBJ1-2
v_gene: TRBV20-1
abundance: many
d_gene: -
CDR3nt: TGCAGTGCTAGAGAAAACTCAAACTATGGCTACACCTTC
CDR3aa: CSARENSNYGYTF

j_gene: TRBJ1-1
v_gene: TRBV5-1
abundance: many
d_gene: TRBD1
CDR3nt: TGCGCCAGCAGCTTGGTTACAGGGGTGAACACTGAAGCTTTCTTT
CDR3aa: CASSLVTGVNTEAFF

j_gene: TRBJ1-2
v_gene: TRBV7-9
abundance: -
d_gene: -
CDR3nt: TGTGCCAGCAGCTTAGGGTCAGGAGTTAACTATGGCTACACCTTC
CDR3aa: CASSLGSGVNYGYTF

j_gene: TRBJ1-2
v_gene: TRBV14
abundance: few
d_gene: TRBD1
CDR3nt: TGTGCCAGCAGTCCCACCCAGGGGGCGCGCTATGGCTACACCTTC
CDR3aa: CASSPTQGARYGYTF

j_gene: TRBJ1-2
v_gene: TRBV4-3
abundance: many
d_gene: -
CDR3nt: TGCGCCAGCAGCCAAGATAGCGGGACTAACTATGGCTACACCTTC
CDR3aa: CASSQDSGTNYGYTF

j_gene: TRBJ2-1
v_gene: TRBV27
abundance: many
d_gene: TRBD2
CDR3nt: TGTGCCAGCAGTCCCTTGACTAGCGGAGTCTACAATGAGCAGTTCTTC
CDR3aa: CASSPLTSGVYNEQFF

j_gene: TRBJ2-7
v_gene: TRBV27
abundance: many
d_gene: -
CDR3nt: TGTGCCAGCAGACAAAGGTGGGAGTACGAGCAGTACTTC
CDR3aa: CASRQRWEYEQYF

j_gene: TRBJ2-3
v_gene: TRBV20-1
abundance: many
d_gene: -
CDR3nt: TGCAGTGCTAGAGATGAGGTTCGAGTAGATACGCAGTATTTT
CDR3aa: CSARDEVRVDTQYF

j_gene: TRBJ2-7
v_gene: TRBV10-3
abundance: many
d_gene: -
CDR3nt: TGTGCCACCGAAGGTTCAGGGCCCGAGCAGTACTTC
CDR3aa: CATEGSGPEQYF

j_gene: TRBJ2-3
v_gene: TRBV5-1
abundance: many
d_gene: TRBD2
CDR3nt: TGCGCCAGCAGCCGGCAAGGACTAGCTGTGGATACGCAGTATTTT
CDR3aa: CASSRQGLAVDTQYF

j_gene: TRBJ2-1
v_gene: TRBV20-1
abundance: -
d_gene: -
CDR3nt: TGCAGTGCTAGAGATCCGGAGGGGGCGGCCTACAATGAGCAGTTCTTC
CDR3aa: CSARDPEGAAYNEQFF

j_gene: TRBJ2-3
v_gene: TRBV10-3
abundance: -
d_gene: TRBD2
CDR3nt: TGTGCCATCAGTGAGTCGCTGACTAGCGGGAATACGCAGTATTTT
CDR3aa: CAISESLTSGNTQYF

j_gene: TRBJ2-4
v_gene: TRBV29-1
abundance: many
d_gene: -
CDR3nt: TGCAGCGTTGAGAGCATAATAGGGGGCATTCAGTACTTC
CDR3aa: CSVESIIGGIQYF

j_gene: TRBJ2-1
v_gene: TRBV20-1
abundance: many
d_gene: -
CDR3nt: TGCAGTGCTAGATGGCTTCGGCGGTCGGGGAGCTCCTACAATGAGCAGTTCTTC
CDR3aa: CSARWLRRSGSSYNEQFF

j_gene: TRBJ2-1
v_gene: TRBV12-3/TRBV12-4
abundance: -
d_gene: -
CDR3nt: TGTGCCAGCAGACGAAACCCAGGGGACATACAGTTCTTC
CDR3aa: CASRRNPGDIQFF

j_gene: TRBJ1-6
v_gene: TRBV5-1
abundance: many
d_gene: -
CDR3nt: TGCGCCAGCAGACAAGATAATTCACCCCTCCACTTT
CDR3aa: CASRQDNSPLHF

j_gene: TRBJ2-5
v_gene: TRBV7-6
abundance: -
d_gene: TRBD2
CDR3nt: TGTGCCACCCAACGGGCGGGAGGGTTGGAGACCCAGTACTTC
CDR3aa: CATQRAGGLETQYF

j_gene: TRBJ2-1
v_gene: TRBV20-1
abundance: many
d_gene: TRBD2
CDR3nt: TGCAGTGCTAGAAGGGCTAGCGGGGGGAATGAGCAGTTCTTC
CDR3aa: CSARRASGGNEQFF

j_gene: TRBJ1-5
v_gene: TRBV13
abundance: -
d_gene: -
CDR3nt: TGTGCCAGGGGCCCCGGGACCGAGAACTCAGCCCAGCATTTT
CDR3aa: CARGPGTENSAQHF

j_gene: TRBJ1-1
v_gene: TRBV20-1
abundance: many
d_gene: -
CDR3nt: TGCAGTGCTAGAGAGCTAGACAGATCTAACACTGAAGCTTTCTTT
CDR3aa: CSARELDRSNTEAFF

j_gene: TRBJ2-5
v_gene: TRBV12-3/TRBV12-4
abundance: -
d_gene: -
CDR3nt: TGTGCCAGCACCAGGGGACGGGACGGGACCCAGTACTTC
CDR3aa: CASTRGRDGTQYF

j_gene: TRBJ1-4
v_gene: TRBV5-1
abundance: few
d_gene: -
CDR3nt: TGCGCCAGCAGCTTGGACGGCAGAGATGAAAAACTGTTTTTT
CDR3aa: CASSLDGRDEKLFF

j_gene: TRBJ2-3
v_gene: TRBV9
abundance: many
d_gene: -
CDR3nt: TGTGCCAGCAGCCAAACCCCCCCAGATACGCAGTATTTT
CDR3aa: CASSQTPPDTQYF

j_gene: TRBJ2-2
v_gene: TRBV20-1
abundance: -
d_gene: -
CDR3nt: TGCAGTGCTACGTGGGACCTGAACACCGGGGAGCTGTTTTTT
CDR3aa: CSATWDLNTGELFF

j_gene: TRBJ1-2
v_gene: TRBV5-1
abundance: many
d_gene: -
CDR3nt: TGCGCCAGCAGCTTGGGGCTCGACAGTGGCTATGGCTACACCTTC
CDR3aa: CASSLGLDSGYGYTF

j_gene: TRBJ2-7
v_gene: TRBV18
abundance: -
d_gene: -
CDR3nt: TGTGCCAGCTCACCCACAGGGAACGAGCAGTACTTC
CDR3aa: CASSPTGNEQYF

j_gene: TRBJ2-1
v_gene: TRBV30
abundance: -
d_gene: -
CDR3nt: TGTGCCTGGAGTGTACCGGGGGCCGCCTACAATGAGCAGTTCTTC
CDR3aa: CAWSVPGAAYNEQFF

j_gene: TRBJ2-1
v_gene: TRBV27
abundance: few
d_gene: -
CDR3nt: TGTGCCAGCAGCTCCCCCATACTAGCAGCTTACAATGAGCAGTTCTTC
CDR3aa: CASSSPILAAYNEQFF

j_gene: TRBJ1-1
v_gene: TRBV7-2
abundance: -
d_gene: -
CDR3nt: TGTGCCAGCAGCTTTGGCGCCCCGGGGAGGGGGGGAAAAGCTTTCTTT
CDR3aa: CASSFGAPGRGGKAFF

j_gene: TRBJ2-1
v_gene: TRBV10-3
abundance: many
d_gene: -
CDR3nt: TGTGCCATTAAAGCAGGTCGAGGGGATAACTACAATGAGCAGTTCTTC
CDR3aa: CAIKAGRGDNYNEQFF

j_gene: TRBJ1-2
v_gene: TRBV28
abundance: many
d_gene: TRBD1
CDR3nt: TGTGCCAGCAGCCGAGGACAGGGACATGGCTACACCTTC
CDR3aa: CASSRGQGHGYTF

j_gene: TRBJ1-1
v_gene: TRBV7-9
abundance: many
d_gene: TRBD1
CDR3nt: TGTGCCAGCAGCGAGGGACAGGGTGAAGCTTTCTTT
CDR3aa: CASSEGQGEAFF

j_gene: TRBJ1-2
v_gene: TRBV3-1
abundance: few
d_gene: -
CDR3nt: TGTGCCAGCAGCCAAGATAAAGTATTGACGGCGGGATCTGGCTACACCTTC
CDR3aa: CASSQDKVLTAGSGYTF

j_gene: TRBJ2-6
v_gene: TRBV27
abundance: -
d_gene: -
CDR3nt: TGTGCCAGCAGGCCGAGCACGGTGGCCAACGTCCTGACTTTC
CDR3aa: CASRPSTVANVLTF

j_gene: TRBJ2-7
v_gene: TRBV5-4
abundance: few
d_gene: TRBD2
CDR3nt: TGTGCCAGCAGCTTGGGGCTAGCGGGGGAAAACATCTACGAGCAGTACTTC
CDR3aa: CASSLGLAGENIYEQYF

j_gene: TRBJ2-5
v_gene: TRBV10-3
abundance: -
d_gene: -
CDR3nt: TGTGCCATCAGTCGGGCCGGTCCGGAGACCCAGTACTTC
CDR3aa: CAISRAGPETQYF

j_gene: TRBJ1-2
v_gene: TRBV5-1
abundance: many
d_gene: -
CDR3nt: TGCGCCAGCAGCTTGAATTCGGGAGAAGCTAACTATGGCTACACCTTC
CDR3aa: CASSLNSGEANYGYTF

j_gene: TRBJ2-1
v_gene: TRBV4-3
abundance: many
d_gene: -
CDR3nt: TGCGCCAGCAGCCCTACACGCCTGAGCTCCTACAATGAGCAGTTCTTC
CDR3aa: CASSPTRLSSYNEQFF

j_gene: TRBJ2-7
v_gene: TRBV27
abundance: few
d_gene: -
CDR3nt: TGTGCCAGCAGTTTACCCGGTGGGGTCGAGCAGTACTTC
CDR3aa: CASSLPGGVEQYF

j_gene: TRBJ2-1
v_gene: TRBV20-1
abundance: many
d_gene: -
CDR3nt: TGCAGTGCCTTCACGGGAAAAAGGGACAATGAGCAGTTCTTC
CDR3aa: CSAFTGKRDNEQFF

j_gene: TRBJ2-1
v_gene: TRBV29-1
abundance: many
d_gene: -
CDR3nt: TGCAGCGTTGGCAGGGACCACAATGAGCAGTTCTTC
CDR3aa: CSVGRDHNEQFF